This TCR beta chain was sequenced for a study of blood T cell repertoires in COVID-19. Overall study: Acute-phase and convalescent COVID-19 samples originated in the United States, Italy and Spain. Sample material is recorded as cDNA or gDNA derived from T cells, B-cell-depleted T cells, or PBMCs.

Authors' processing steps: Amplification of reference gene primers was used by the study to estimate nucleated cell counts. The method was immunoSEQ multiplex PCR; TCRdb's version includes in-frame clones alone and lacks a portion of them. That table gives V, J and clone size, and the DNA gave D and trimming. This sample has more than 95,000 clones, with around 83% found just once. The receptor comes from a woman in her sixties or seventies in a cohort sampled during active or convalescent COVID-19. Sequencing was carried out using peripheral blood.

As DNA, the CDR3 is TGTGCCAGCAGCCACAAGAACACTGAAGCTTTCTTT. Protein sequence: CASSHKNTEAFF. The chain recombines TRBV11-3 with TRBJ1-1; no reliable D call. This CDR3 contains 12 residues. Trimming stripped 5 bases from V and 1 base from J, with 5 bases between. Germline V gene lookup returns CDR1 SGHNT and CDR2 YENEEA.